The TCR beta chain under discussion was sequenced for a study of cytomegalovirus exposure and HLA in healthy donors. General observations from the study: Both high specificity and high sensitivity reportedly marked the classifier's diagnosis of cytomegalovirus status.

There was no recording of CMV serostatus for this donor. With 9 bases clipped from V and 12 bases from J, the junction kept 14 bases outside the gene matches. Germline CDR1 and CDR2: LNHDA and SQIVND (reference sequence). The CDR3 runs to 13 residues. PCR primers comprised 60 Vbeta and 13 Jbeta primers. Sequencing was performed with immunoSEQ multiplex PCR; in TCRdb, only in-frame clones are kept and a portion is missing. The sample lists 97,000 or so clones; about 69% were seen once. This clone has a handful of counts. Its specificity is not known. Sequenced: PBMCs. V gene TRBV19 combines with J gene TRBJ1-1; 9 bases match TRBD1. The source is a human donor in good health. CDR3 sequence (DNA): TGTGCCAGCATGCTGGGGGACAGGGTTTATCCTTTCTTT. This codes for CASMLGDRVYPFF.